These 6 T cell receptor beta chains share one sample of origin, sequenced in a study of siplizumab effects on memory and regulatory T cells. Sequenced by immunoSEQ multiplex PCR; TCRdb stores in-frame clones only, minus some. In the table there are tens of thousands of clones, roughly 96% of which are singletons. What was sequenced was naive CD8+ T cells sorted from blood. All receptors come from a human donor in good health.

This clone was observed once. This sequence joins TRBV6-6 and TRBJ2-7; D possibly corresponds to TRBD2 (6 bases). Trimming removed 2 bases at V and 7 bases at J, with 12 bases between. The CDR3 contains 13 residues. Per germline, CDR1 MNHNY and CDR2 SVGAGI (reference sequence). CDR3 region: CASSYAEGWEQYF. The CDR3, as DNA: TGTGCCAGCAGTTACGCGGAGGGATGGGAGCAGTACTTC.

The chain carries TRBV27 and TRBJ2-7, with 11 bases aligning to TRBD1. The CDR3 length is 13 residues. The V segment lost 4 bases and the J segment 5 bases; nucleotides outside the gene matches: 1. CDR1 is MNHEY and CDR2 is SMNVEV in the germline V gene (reference sequence). CDR3 nucleotides: TGTGCCAGCAGTTGGACAGGGGGCCACGAGCAGTACTTC. Its protein product is CASSWTGGHEQYF.

The V gene is TRBV28, the J gene TRBJ2-7; 8 nucleotides match TRBD2. The CDR3 has 13 residues. Germline V gene lookup returns CDR1 MDHEN and CDR2 SYDVKM. Trimming removed 4 bases from V and 7 bases from J; junction bases left unmatched: 6. CDR3 protein: CASSSVRGEEQYF. CDR3 DNA: TGTGCCAGCAGTTCGGTGCGGGGGGAGGAGCAGTACTTC.

J is TRBJ2-5 and V is TRBV15; 7 positions agree with TRBD1. CDR3 length: 14 residues. Per germline, CDR1 LNHNV and CDR2 YYDKDF (reference sequence). V dropped 5 bases and J dropped 7; count of bases not matched to a gene: 10. The DNA of the CDR3 is TGTGCCACCAGCTCACCGACAGGGCGAGGGACCCAGTACTTC. Its translation is CATSSPTGRGTQYF.

The V call is TRBV30, the J call TRBJ2-7; either TRBD1 or TRBD2 may fit D (6 bases each). Trimming cost V 1 base and J 4 bases, with 14 bases left between them. CDR3 length: 14 amino acids. CDR1 is GTSNPN and CDR2 is SVGIG in the germline V gene (reference sequence). The CDR3 sequence: CAWSGGAGGYEQYF. The DNA of the CDR3 is TGTGCCTGGAGTGGGGGGGCTGGTGGGTACGAGCAGTACTTC.

V and J are TRBV27 and TRBJ2-2; TRBD1 might be the D (6 bases). The CDR3 consists of 16 residues. Trimming pared 2 bases from V and 3 bases from J, leaving 13 bases between. The germline V gene encodes CDR1 MNHEY and CDR2 SMNVEV (reference sequence). CDR3 region: CASSLTGLLDTGELFF. For the CDR3, the DNA is TGTGCCAGCAGTTTAACAGGGCTACTAGACACCGGGGAGCTGTTTTTT.